Listed here are 14 T cell receptor beta chains from one sample, sequenced in a study of blood T cell repertoires in COVID-19. TCRdb's copy holds only in-frame clones and misses some; the assay was immunoSEQ multiplex PCR. Here the sample spans under 80,000 clones, roughly 80% being singletons. The material sequenced was peripheral blood. These receptors came from a woman over 75 with active or convalescent COVID-19.

The chain links TRBV6-5 to TRBJ2-1; 10 bases align to TRBD2. The CDR3 sequence is 14 residues long. The germline CDR1 and CDR2 sequences are MNHEY and SVGAGI. J gave up 7 bases and V 6 bases, and 6 bases lay outside the gene matches. The CDR3 protein is CASSLAGDGNEQFF. CDR3 coding DNA: TGTGCCAGCAGCCTAGCGGGAGATGGTAATGAGCAGTTCTTC.

The sample holds a few counts of this clone. The rearrangement links TRBV5-5 to TRBJ2-7; TRBD1 is a possible D gene (5 bases). The CDR3 length is 13 residues. The germline V gene encodes CDR1 SGHKS and CDR2 YYEKEE (reference sequence). The V gene lost 5 bases and the J gene lost 1 base, with 10 bases spanning the gap. The CDR3 DNA sequence: TGTGCCAGCAGTCCAGGGAATTCCTACGAGCAGTACTTC. It specifies CASSPGNSYEQYF.

The V call is TRBV7-2, the J call TRBJ2-5; 7 nucleotides match TRBD1. V was pared by 0 bases and J by 4 bases, with 2 bases of the junction left unmatched. Germline V lookup: CDR1 SGHTA, CDR2 FQGNSA. This CDR3 is built from 14 residues. The CDR3, as DNA: TGTGCCAGCAGCTTAGCGGGACAGCGAGAGACCCAGTACTTC. It specifies CASSLAGQRETQYF.

The chain uses TRBV7-2 and TRBJ2-5; 12 bases are shared with TRBD1. The CDR3 totals 16 residues. Trimming took 3 bases from V and 4 from J; bases not matched to a gene: 6. Germline CDR1 is SGHTA and CDR2 is FQGNSA. The CDR3 nucleotides are TGTGCCAGCAGCTTTATGGGACAGGGGGCGGCAGAGACCCAGTACTTC. Translating it yields CASSFMGQGAAETQYF.

The chain links TRBV4-3 to TRBJ1-1, with 7 bases fitting TRBD1. Germline V CDR1 and CDR2: LGHNA, YSLEER. V lost 4 bases, J lost 1 base, and 3 bases stayed unmatched. The length of the CDR3 is 14 residues. The CDR3 DNA reads TGCGCCAGCAGCCCGGGACAGCCGAACACTGAAGCTTTCTTT. This codes for CASSPGQPNTEAFF.

This clone was counted a few times. V is TRBV2 and J is TRBJ1-4; D might be TRBD1 (5 bases). The CDR3 is made up of 15 amino acids. Trimming took off 6 bases at V and 1 base at J, with 12 bases between the two ends. CDR1 SNHLY and CDR2 FYNNEI come from the germline V gene. CDR3 nucleotide sequence: TGTGCCAGCAGAAGACAGTCGGGAACTAATGAAAAACTGTTTTTT. This translates into CASRRQSGTNEKLFF.

This clone has a handful of counts. This sample also contains other DNA sequences that code for the same CDR3. The rearrangement uses TRBV29-1 and TRBJ2-7, with 11 bases lining up with TRBD2. The germline gives CDR1 SQVTM, CDR2 ANQGSEA. V was pared by 7 bases and J by 3 bases, with 5 bases of the junction left unmatched. The CDR3 length is 13 residues. The chain's CDR3 is CSAGTSGNYEQYF. The DNA for the CDR3 is TGCAGCGCAGGGACTAGCGGAAACTACGAGCAGTACTTC.

The chain is built from TRBV18 and TRBJ1-4; 7 bases are a match to TRBD1. Trimming cost V 8 bases and J 6 bases; bases outside gene matches: 6. Germline values: CDR1 KGHSH, CDR2 LQKENI. This CDR3 contains 13 residues. The CDR3 DNA follows: TGTGCCAGCCAGTCGACAGGGCATGAAAAACTGTTTTTT. Its protein product is CASQSTGHEKLFF.

This clone has a single count. The chain employs TRBV7-9 and TRBJ2-1, with 9 bases matching TRBD1. Germline-derived CDR1 and CDR2 are SEHNR and FQNEAQ (reference sequence). The trim removed 5 bases at V and 3 bases at J, leaving 5 bases unmatched. The CDR3 is 15 residues long. The CDR3 is CASSEDRGNYNEQFF. CDR3 in DNA: TGTGCCAGCAGCGAGGACAGGGGAAACTACAATGAGCAGTTCTTC.

The chain joins TRBV29-1 to TRBJ1-2; perhaps TRBD1 as D (5 bases). The CDR3 spans 12 residues. Germline V gene lookup returns CDR1 SQVTM and CDR2 ANQGSEA. V shed 7 bases and J shed 4 bases, with 13 bases lying between them. The CDR3 bases are TGCAGCGCTGGGGGGGGTGGCTATGGCTACACCTTC. Its protein product is CSAGGGGYGYTF.

This chain joins TRBV28 and TRBJ1-2; 11 bases are a match to TRBD1. Germline V gives CDR1 MDHEN, CDR2 SYDVKM. Trimming removed 5 bases from V and 6 bases from J; junction bases left unmatched: 8. The CDR3 has 15 amino acids. The CDR3 sequence: CASSPYRDRGNGYTF. In DNA form, the CDR3 reads TGTGCCAGCAGTCCTTACCGGGACAGGGGGAATGGCTACACCTTC.

The chain uses TRBV6-2 or TRBV6-3 and TRBJ2-1; D perhaps matches TRBD2 (5 bases). In germline, CDR1 is MNHEY, CDR2 SVGEGT. The V and J ends lost 4 bases and 0 bases respectively, with 16 bases between them. The CDR3 runs to 17 residues. The CDR3 coding sequence is TGTGCCAGCAGTTCGGACTTCATCTCCAGCTCCTACAATGAGCAGTTCTTC. It specifies CASSSDFISSSYNEQFF.

V usage is TRBV6-5 and J usage is TRBJ2-7; TRBD1 agrees at 9 bases. The CDR3 is made up of 16 amino acids. Germline lookup yields CDR1 MNHEY and CDR2 SVGAGI. V trimming: 4 bases; J trimming: 7 bases; junction bases outside the gene matches: 14. CDR3 nucleotides: TGTGCCAGCAGTTCGATGAACCGGGACAGGGTCTGGGAGCAGTACTTC. This encodes CASSSMNRDRVWEQYF.

The V and J genes are TRBV18 and TRBJ2-7, with D tentatively TRBD1 (6 bases). The CDR3 totals 16 residues. Trimming cost V 6 bases and J 2 bases, with 20 bases left between them. Germline CDR1 KGHSH, CDR2 LQKENI. This chain's CDR3 is CASSRDPTGPTYEQYF. The CDR3 bases are TGTGCCAGCTCCCGAGATCCTACAGGGCCAACCTACGAGCAGTACTTC.